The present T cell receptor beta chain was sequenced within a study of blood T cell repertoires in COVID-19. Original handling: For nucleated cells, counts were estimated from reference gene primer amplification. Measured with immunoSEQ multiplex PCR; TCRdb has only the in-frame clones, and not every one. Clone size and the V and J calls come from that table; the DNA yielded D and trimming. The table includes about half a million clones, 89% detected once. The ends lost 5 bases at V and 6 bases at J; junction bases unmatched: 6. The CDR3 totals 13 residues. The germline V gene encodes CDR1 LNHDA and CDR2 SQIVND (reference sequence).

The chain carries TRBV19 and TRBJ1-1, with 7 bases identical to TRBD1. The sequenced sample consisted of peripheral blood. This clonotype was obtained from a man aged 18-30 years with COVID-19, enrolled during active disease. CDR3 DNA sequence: TGTGCCAGTAGTGATGCAGGGGGGTCTGAAGCTTTCTTT. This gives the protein CASSDAGGSEAFF.